This T cell receptor (beta chain) was captured in a study of T-cell reconstitution after alpha-beta-depleted transplantation in children. This clonotype came up many times. Unique molecular identifiers tagged the TCRbeta library. TCRdb recomputed calls from the PCR reads with MiXCR, one row per CDR3 protein. The table has 120,000 or so distinct CDR3 sequences, over 9% seen once. This CDR3 spans 14 amino acids. Between the trimmed V and J ends, which lost 1 base and 4 bases, there was a span of 10 bases. V gene TRBV12-3 or TRBV12-4 combines with J gene TRBJ1-2; no reliable D call. The sequences come from PBMCs from the stem cell graft donor, collected from the stem cell graft. This clonotype originated in a human donor who donated a stem cell graft to a child with acute lymphoblastic leukemia. The CDR3 DNA follows: TGTGCCAGCAGTTTAGGGAAGGCGACCTATGGCTACACCTTC. It encodes CASSLGKATYGYTF.